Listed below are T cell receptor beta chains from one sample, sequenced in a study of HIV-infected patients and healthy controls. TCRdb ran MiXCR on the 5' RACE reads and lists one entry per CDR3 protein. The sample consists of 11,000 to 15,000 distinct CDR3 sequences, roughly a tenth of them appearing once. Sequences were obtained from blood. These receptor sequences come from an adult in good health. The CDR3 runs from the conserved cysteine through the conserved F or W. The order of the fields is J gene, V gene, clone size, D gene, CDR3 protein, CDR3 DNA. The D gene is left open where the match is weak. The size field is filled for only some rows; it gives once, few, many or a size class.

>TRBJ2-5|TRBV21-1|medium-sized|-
CASGGFSTPETQYF
TGTGCCAGCGGGGGTTTCTCTACACCAGAGACCCAGTACTTC
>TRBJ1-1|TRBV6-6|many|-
CASSYLADMNTEAFF
TGTGCCAGCAGTTACCTGGCGGACATGAACACTGAAGCTTTCTTT
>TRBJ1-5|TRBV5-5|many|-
CASSLVSQGARNQPQHF
TGTGCCAGCAGCTTGGTATCCCAGGGTGCTAGGAATCAGCCCCAGCATTTT
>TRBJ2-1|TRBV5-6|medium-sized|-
CASSYSRVHQEQFF
TGTGCCAGCAGCTACAGCCGGGTCCACCAAGAGCAGTTCTTC
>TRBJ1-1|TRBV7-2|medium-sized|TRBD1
CASSLPETGTGTEAFF
TGTGCCAGCAGCTTGCCCGAGACAGGGACGGGAACTGAAGCTTTCTTT
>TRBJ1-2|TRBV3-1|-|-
CASSQDSRGSHGYTF
TGTGCCAGCAGCCAAGATTCCAGGGGTTCTCATGGCTACACCTTC
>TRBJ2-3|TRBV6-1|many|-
CASSDGGVPTDTQYF
TGTGCCAGCAGTGATGGGGGAGTCCCCACAGATACGCAGTATTTT
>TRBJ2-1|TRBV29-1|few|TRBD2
CSVSPTSGGDEQFF
TGCAGCGTCTCACCGACTAGCGGGGGTGATGAGCAGTTCTTC
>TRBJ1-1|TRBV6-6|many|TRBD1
CASSYSTGTGTEAFF
TGTGCCAGCAGTTACTCGACCGGGACAGGGACTGAAGCTTTCTTT
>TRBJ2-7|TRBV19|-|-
CASSINGNSGEQYF
TGTGCCAGTAGTATAAATGGGAATTCCGGCGAGCAGTACTTC
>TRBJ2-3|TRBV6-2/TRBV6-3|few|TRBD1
CATTPSTGETDTQYF
TGTGCCACGACCCCATCGACAGGGGAGACAGATACGCAGTATTTT
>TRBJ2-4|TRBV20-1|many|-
CSAQPTGLAKNIQYF
TGCAGTGCCCAGCCAACAGGTTTAGCCAAAAACATTCAGTACTTC
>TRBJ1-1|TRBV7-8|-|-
CDSRLVIMGAEAFF
TGTGACAGCAGATTAGTAATTATGGGGGCTGAAGCTTTCTTT
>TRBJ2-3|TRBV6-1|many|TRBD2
CASSELIGGYTDTQYF
TGTGCCAGCAGTGAACTGATCGGGGGGTACACAGATACGCAGTATTTT
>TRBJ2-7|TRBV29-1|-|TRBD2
CSVEWGGEQYF
TGCAGCGTTGAATGGGGGGGCGAGCAGTACTTC
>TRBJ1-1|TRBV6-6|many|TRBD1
CASSYRGGQGVRTEAFF
TGTGCCAGCAGTTACCGGGGGGGGCAGGGGGTTCGCACTGAAGCTTTCTTT
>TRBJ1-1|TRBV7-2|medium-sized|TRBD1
CASGGQGYSEAFF
TGTGCCAGCGGGGGACAGGGATATTCTGAAGCTTTCTTT
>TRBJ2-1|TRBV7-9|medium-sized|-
CASSLGGWGNEQFF
TGTGCCAGCAGCTTAGGCGGCTGGGGTAATGAGCAGTTCTTC
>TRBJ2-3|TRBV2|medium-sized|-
CASSEGQTSTDTQYF
TGTGCCAGCAGTGAAGGGCAAACGAGCACAGATACGCAGTATTTT
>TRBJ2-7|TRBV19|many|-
CASSREREQYF
TGTGCCAGTAGTCGTGAGAGGGAGCAGTACTTC
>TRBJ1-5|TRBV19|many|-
CASNQPRGYSNQPQHF
TGTGCCAGCAATCAACCCAGAGGTTATAGCAATCAGCCCCAGCATTTT
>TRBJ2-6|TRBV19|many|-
CASSPRLSGANVLTF
TGTGCCAGTAGTCCCCGGCTCTCTGGGGCCAACGTCCTGACTTTC
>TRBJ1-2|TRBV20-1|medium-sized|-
CSARDLNVGGYTF
TGCAGTGCTAGAGATTTGAACGTGGGTGGCTACACCTTC
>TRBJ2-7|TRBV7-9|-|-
CASGDGGLGGQYF
TGTGCCAGCGGCGACGGAGGCCTCGGGGGGCAGTACTTC
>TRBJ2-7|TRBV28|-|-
CASSFSGTSYEQYF
TGTGCCAGCAGTTTCTCAGGGACCTCCTACGAGCAGTACTTC
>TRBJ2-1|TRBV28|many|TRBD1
CASSRTGLDEQFF
TGTGCCAGCAGCCGGACAGGGCTCGATGAGCAGTTCTTC
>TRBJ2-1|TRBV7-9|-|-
CASSLDANEQFF
TGTGCCAGCAGCTTAGATGCCAATGAGCAGTTCTTC
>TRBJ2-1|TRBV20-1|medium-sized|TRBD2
CSAHSPLAWEGYNEQFF
TGCAGTGCCCACTCCCCACTAGCCTGGGAGGGTTACAATGAGCAGTTCTTC
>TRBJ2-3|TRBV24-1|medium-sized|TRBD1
CATGQQGARDTQYF
TGTGCCACCGGTCAACAGGGGGCAAGAGATACGCAGTATTTT
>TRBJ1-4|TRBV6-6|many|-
CASSSLRRELFF
TGTGCCAGCAGTTCTCTGCGGAGGGAACTGTTTTTT
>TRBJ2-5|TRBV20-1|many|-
CSAIDYIRAGPQETQYF
TGCAGTGCAATAGACTACATTCGGGCAGGGCCACAAGAGACCCAGTACTTC
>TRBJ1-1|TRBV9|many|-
CASSRAMNTEAFF
TGTGCCAGCAGTCGGGCAATGAACACTGAAGCTTTCTTT
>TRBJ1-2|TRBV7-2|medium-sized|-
CASRPPSTLRGHYGYTF
TGTGCCAGCAGGCCTCCCTCCACCCTCAGGGGCCACTATGGCTACACCTTC
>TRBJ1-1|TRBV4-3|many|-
CASSQEWVMNTEAFF
TGCGCCAGCAGCCAAGAGTGGGTGATGAACACTGAAGCTTTCTTT
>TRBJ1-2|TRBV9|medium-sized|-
CASSVVPGPRDYGYTF
TGTGCCAGCAGCGTAGTCCCGGGACCGAGGGACTATGGCTACACCTTC
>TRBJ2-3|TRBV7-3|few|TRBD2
CASSFLAGADTQYF
TGTGCCAGCAGCTTTCTAGCGGGCGCAGATACGCAGTATTTT
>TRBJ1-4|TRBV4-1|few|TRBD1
CASSRPGRQGDSEKLFF
TGCGCCAGCAGCCGGCCGGGCAGACAGGGTGATAGTGAAAAACTGTTTTTT
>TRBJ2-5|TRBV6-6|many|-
CASRIDSQETQYF
TGTGCCAGCAGGATTGACAGCCAAGAGACCCAGTACTTC
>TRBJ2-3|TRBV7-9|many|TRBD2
CASTWAVGSGGALSTDTQYF
TGTGCCAGCACCTGGGCCGTAGGAAGCGGGGGGGCCCTCAGCACAGATACGCAGTATTTT
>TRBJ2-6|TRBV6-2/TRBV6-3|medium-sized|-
CASSYTSSGANVLTF
TGTGCCAGCAGTTATACTAGCTCTGGGGCCAACGTCCTGACTTTC
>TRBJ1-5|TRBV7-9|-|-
CASSFPGNQPQHF
TGTGCCAGCAGCTTTCCGGGGAATCAGCCCCAGCATTTT
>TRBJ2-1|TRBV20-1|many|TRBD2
CSARPTSGRVSSYNEQFF
TGCAGTGCTAGACCGACTAGCGGGAGGGTTAGCTCCTACAATGAGCAGTTCTTC
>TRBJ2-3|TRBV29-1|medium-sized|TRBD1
CSVVPGQGPTDTQYF
TGCAGCGTCGTTCCTGGACAGGGGCCCACAGATACGCAGTATTTT
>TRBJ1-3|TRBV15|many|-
CATSRATSGNTIYF
TGTGCCACCAGCAGAGCTACATCTGGAAACACCATATATTTT
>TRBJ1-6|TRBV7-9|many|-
CASSPPVPQAPLHF
TGTGCCAGCAGCCCGCCCGTTCCCCAAGCACCCCTCCACTTT
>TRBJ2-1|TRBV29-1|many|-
CSVETQSSYNEQFF
TGCAGCGTTGAGACACAGAGCTCCTACAATGAGCAGTTCTTC
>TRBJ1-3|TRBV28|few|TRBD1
CASRPEGAPSGNTIYF
TGTGCCAGCAGGCCAGAGGGGGCTCCTTCTGGAAACACCATATATTTT
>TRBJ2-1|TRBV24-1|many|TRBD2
CATSDAGTRGSYNEQFF
TGTGCCACCAGTGATGCCGGGACTAGGGGCTCCTACAATGAGCAGTTCTTC
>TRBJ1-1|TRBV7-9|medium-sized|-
CASSLSWSEAFF
TGTGCCAGCAGCTTATCCTGGAGTGAAGCTTTCTTT
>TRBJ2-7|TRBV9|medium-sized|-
CASSARGNRNSEQYF
TGTGCCAGCAGCGCCAGAGGGAACAGGAACTCCGAGCAGTACTTC